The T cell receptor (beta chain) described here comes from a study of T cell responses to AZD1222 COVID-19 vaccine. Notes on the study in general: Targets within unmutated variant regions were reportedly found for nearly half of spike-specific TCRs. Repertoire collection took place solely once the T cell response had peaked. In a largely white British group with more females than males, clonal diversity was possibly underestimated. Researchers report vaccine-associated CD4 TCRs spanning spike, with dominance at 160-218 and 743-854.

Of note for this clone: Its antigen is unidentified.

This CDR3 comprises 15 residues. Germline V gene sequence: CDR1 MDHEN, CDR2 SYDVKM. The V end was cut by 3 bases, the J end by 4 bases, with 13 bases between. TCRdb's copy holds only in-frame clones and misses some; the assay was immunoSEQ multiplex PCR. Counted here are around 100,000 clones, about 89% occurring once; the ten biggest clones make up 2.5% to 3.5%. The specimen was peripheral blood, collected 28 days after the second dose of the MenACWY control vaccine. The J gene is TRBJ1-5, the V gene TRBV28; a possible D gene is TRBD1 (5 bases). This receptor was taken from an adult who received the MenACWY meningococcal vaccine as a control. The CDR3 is CASSFVGVRNQPQHF. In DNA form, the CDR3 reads TGTGCCAGCAGTTTTGTAGGGGTGAGAAATCAGCCCCAGCATTTT.